Sequencing of this T cell receptor (beta chain) was carried out in a study of regulatory T cells in long-lasting Graves disease. Whole-study findings and limits: Under persistent disease, TRBV28, TRBJ1-2 and TRBJ2-5 were used preferentially. Persistent patients shared about 3,000 public clonotypes among themselves. Newly diagnosed patients shared fewer, at under 1,000.

The CDR3 is 13 amino acids. From germline, CDR1 is SGHRS and CDR2 YFSETQ. Germline trimming cut 4 bases from V and 6 bases from J; bases unmatched to any gene: 4. Details on this clonotype: Its antigen is not known. A much more abundant neighbour one base away suggests this may be a read error.

Time point indicated: newly diagnosed GD, antithyroid drugs for less than 3 months. There was RNA extracted from PBMCs, and the TCR library was made from it. Libraries of TCR beta came from iRepertoire HTBI primers plus Arm-PCR of CDR3 regions. Per the study methods: Looking across samples, the authors found some 60 TRBV and some 15 TRBJ segments. One entry per CDR3 protein, called by TCRdb with MiXCR from the multiplex PCR reads. TCRdb, not the original authors, processed these V and J calls. Among hundreds of thousands of distinct CDR3 sequences listed, about 16% were seen once. The rearrangement links TRBV5-1 to TRBJ2-7; the match to TRBD1 covers 10 bases. This sequence was found in a female donor with Graves disease. Sample: peripheral blood mononuclear cells (PBMCs), taken at new diagnosis, from a patient treated with antithyroid drugs. CDR3 in DNA: TGCGCCAGCAGCGCGGGACAGGGGCGCGAGCAGTACTTC. Residues: CASSAGQGREQYF.